This T cell receptor (beta chain) comes out of a study of control samples from healthy donors and cancer patients (dated by TCRdb to 2018 to 2020). Relative to germline, V is 3 bases shorter and J is 0 bases shorter, with 8 bases between their ends. The CDR3 measures 14 amino acids from cysteine to phenylalanine. This entry keeps only the CDR3 DNA: 42 bases, framed from base 1. In the germline V gene, CDR1 corresponds to MDHEN and CDR2 to SYDVKM. Receptors were amplified or captured by the immunoSEQ multiplex PCR assay. In TCRdb, the immuneACCESS table is reduced to in-frame sequences with V and J assigned. These tables do not hold every clone; where another copy was compared, an unresolved V gene accounts for under half, and the others remain unexplained. The sample yields 110,000 or so clones; around nine tenths were counted once. The ten largest clones capture 3.5% to 4.5% of the sample. As to this clone: The specificity of this receptor is unknown. The record has no base qualities; no much larger clone is one base away.

The rearranged segments are TRBV28 and TRBJ1-1; no D segment can be confidently identified. This TCR derives from a human donor in good health. The donor label of this sample is uncertain. Sequenced sample: blood. CDR3 reads: CASSLVGLNTEAFF. In nucleotides, the sequence is TGTGCCAGCAGTTTGGTCGGGTTGAACACTGAAGCTTTCTTT.